The clone carrying this T cell receptor (beta chain) has only one observation. The data were obtained in a study of technical replicates of blood from several donors. Germline assignment: CDR1 MNHNS and CDR2 SASEGT. The V end was cut by 1 base, the J end by 6 bases, with 19 bases between. The CDR3 extends over 17 amino acids. Sequencing was performed with immunoSEQ multiplex PCR; in TCRdb, only in-frame clones are kept and a portion is missing. The sample records about 44,000 clones, 95% to 97% being singletons. Sequencing was carried out using T cells isolated from PBMCs. The genes are TRBV6-1 and TRBJ2-1; D possibly corresponds to TRBD1 (5 bases). The source is a human donor in good health. DNA for the CDR3: TGTGCCAGCAGTGAAGGGGCAGGGTCGATGAGTGTCAATGAGCAGTTCTTC. It translates to CASSEGAGSMSVNEQFF.